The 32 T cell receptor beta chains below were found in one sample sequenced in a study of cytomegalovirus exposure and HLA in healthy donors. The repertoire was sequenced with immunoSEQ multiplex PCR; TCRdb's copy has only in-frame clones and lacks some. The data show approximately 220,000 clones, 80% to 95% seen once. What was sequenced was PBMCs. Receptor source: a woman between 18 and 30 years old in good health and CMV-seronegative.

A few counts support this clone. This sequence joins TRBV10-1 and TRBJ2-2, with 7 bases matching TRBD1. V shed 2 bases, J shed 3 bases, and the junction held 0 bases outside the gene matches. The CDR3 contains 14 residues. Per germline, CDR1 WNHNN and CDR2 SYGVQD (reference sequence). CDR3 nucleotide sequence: TGCGCCAGCAGTGAGGGGACAGACACCGGGGAGCTGTTTTTT. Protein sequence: CASSEGTDTGELFF.

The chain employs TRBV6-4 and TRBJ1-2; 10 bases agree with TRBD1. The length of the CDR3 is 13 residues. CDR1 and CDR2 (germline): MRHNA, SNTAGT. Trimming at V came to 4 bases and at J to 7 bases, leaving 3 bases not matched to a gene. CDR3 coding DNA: TGTGCCAGCAGTGCCGGGACAGGGGTTGGCTACACCTTC. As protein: CASSAGTGVGYTF.

The CDR3 nucleotides are TGTGCCAGCAGGCAGGGGGTGAATGCCTATGGCTACACCTTC. Protein: CASRQGVNAYGYTF. The chain employs TRBV27 and TRBJ1-2, with 7 bases aligning to TRBD1. CDR1 and CDR2 (germline): MNHEY, SMNVEV (reference sequence). The CDR3 spans 14 residues. Trimming at V came to 6 bases and at J to 4 bases, leaving 8 bases not matched to a gene.

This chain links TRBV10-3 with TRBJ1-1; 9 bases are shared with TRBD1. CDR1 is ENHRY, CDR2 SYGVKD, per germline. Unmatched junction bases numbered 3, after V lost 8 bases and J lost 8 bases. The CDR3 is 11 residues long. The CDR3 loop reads CAIGDREEAFF. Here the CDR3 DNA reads TGTGCCATCGGGGACAGGGAGGAAGCTTTCTTT.

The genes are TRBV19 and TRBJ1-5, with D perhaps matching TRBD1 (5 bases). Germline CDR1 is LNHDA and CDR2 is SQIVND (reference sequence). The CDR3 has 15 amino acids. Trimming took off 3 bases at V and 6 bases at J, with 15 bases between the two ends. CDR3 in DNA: TGTGCCAGTAGTATGGTCCAGGGAACGAGTCAGCCCCAGCATTTT. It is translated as CASSMVQGTSQPQHF.

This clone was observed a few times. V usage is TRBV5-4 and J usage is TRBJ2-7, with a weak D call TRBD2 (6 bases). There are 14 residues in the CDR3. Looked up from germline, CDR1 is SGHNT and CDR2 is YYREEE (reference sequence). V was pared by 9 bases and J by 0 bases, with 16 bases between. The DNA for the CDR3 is TGTGCCACTTCGGGGGAAGCGTCCTCCTACGAGCAGTACTTC. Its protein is CATSGEASSYEQYF.

The CDR3 spells CASTIAPDSSGRETQYF. CDR3 in DNA: TGCGCCAGCACCATCGCTCCAGACTCTAGCGGGCGGGAGACCCAGTACTTC. This chain uses TRBV5-1 with TRBJ2-5, with 8 bases that match TRBD2. CDR3 length: 17 amino acids. Germline V gives CDR1 SGHRS, CDR2 YFSETQ. V trimming: 6 bases; J trimming: 5 bases; junction bases outside the gene matches: 18. Filled out from reference TRBV5-1 and TRBJ2-5, the complete variable domain reads KAGVTQTPRYLIKTRGQQVTLSCSPISGHRSVSWYQQTPGQGLQFLFEYFSETQRNKGNFPGRFSGRQFSNSRSEMNVSTLELGDSALYLCASTIAPDSSGRETQYFGPGTRLLVL.

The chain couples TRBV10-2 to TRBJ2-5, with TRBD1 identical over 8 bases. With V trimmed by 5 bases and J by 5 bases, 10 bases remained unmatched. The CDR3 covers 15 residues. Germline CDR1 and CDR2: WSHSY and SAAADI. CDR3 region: CASSPTGGTGETQYF. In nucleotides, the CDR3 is TGCGCCAGCAGTCCTACAGGGGGAACGGGGGAGACCCAGTACTTC.

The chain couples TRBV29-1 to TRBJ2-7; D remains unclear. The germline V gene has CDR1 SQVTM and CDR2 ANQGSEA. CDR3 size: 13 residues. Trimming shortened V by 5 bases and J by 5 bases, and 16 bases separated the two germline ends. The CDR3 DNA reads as TGCAGCGTTACTGAACTGCGGAATCACGAGCAGTACTTC. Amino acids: CSVTELRNHEQYF.

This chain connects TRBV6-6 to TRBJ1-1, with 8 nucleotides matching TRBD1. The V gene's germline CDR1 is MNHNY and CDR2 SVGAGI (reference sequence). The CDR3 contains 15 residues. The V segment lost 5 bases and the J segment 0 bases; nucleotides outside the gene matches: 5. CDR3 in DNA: TGTGCCAGCAGTCCCCCGGGACAGGTGAACACTGAAGCTTTCTTT. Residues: CASSPPGQVNTEAFF.

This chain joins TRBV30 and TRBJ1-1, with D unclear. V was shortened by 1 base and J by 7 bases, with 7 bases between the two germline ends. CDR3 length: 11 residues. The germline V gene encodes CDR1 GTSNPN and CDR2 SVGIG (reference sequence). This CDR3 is CAWSGGGEAFF. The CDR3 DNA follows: TGTGCCTGGAGTGGGGGAGGTGAAGCTTTCTTT.

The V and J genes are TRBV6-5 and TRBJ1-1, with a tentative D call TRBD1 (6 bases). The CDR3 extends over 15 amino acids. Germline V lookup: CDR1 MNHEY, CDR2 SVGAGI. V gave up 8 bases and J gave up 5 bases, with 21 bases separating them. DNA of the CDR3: TGTGCCAGCCTTAGCAGGGGTTTGGTAGAGACTGAAGCTTTCTTT. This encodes CASLSRGLVETEAFF.

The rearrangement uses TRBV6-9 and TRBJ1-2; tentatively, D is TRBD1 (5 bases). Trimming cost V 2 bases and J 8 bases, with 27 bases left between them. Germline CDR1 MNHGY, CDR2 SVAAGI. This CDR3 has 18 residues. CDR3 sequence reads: CASSYRFVEDKMAPGYTF. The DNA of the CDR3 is TGTGCCAGCAGTTATCGCTTCGTCGAGGACAAGATGGCTCCGGGCTACACCTTC.

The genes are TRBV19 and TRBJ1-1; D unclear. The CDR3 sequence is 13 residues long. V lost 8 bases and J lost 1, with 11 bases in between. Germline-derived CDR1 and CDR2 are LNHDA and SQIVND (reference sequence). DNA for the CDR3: TGTGCCAGTTCCCAGGCGGGGAACACTGAAGCTTTCTTT. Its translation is CASSQAGNTEAFF.

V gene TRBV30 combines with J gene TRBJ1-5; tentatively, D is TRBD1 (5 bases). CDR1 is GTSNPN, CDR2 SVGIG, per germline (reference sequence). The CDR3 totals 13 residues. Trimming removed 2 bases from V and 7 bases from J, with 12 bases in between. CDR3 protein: CAWSTRGGQPQHF. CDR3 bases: TGTGCCTGGAGTACTAGGGGAGGACAGCCCCAGCATTTT. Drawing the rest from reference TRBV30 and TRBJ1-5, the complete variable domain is SQTIHQWPATLVQPVGSPLSLECTVEGTSNPNLYWYRQAAGRGLQLLFYSVGIGQISSEVPQNLSASRPQDRQFILSSKKLLLSDSGFYLCAWSTRGGQPQHFGDGTRLSIL.

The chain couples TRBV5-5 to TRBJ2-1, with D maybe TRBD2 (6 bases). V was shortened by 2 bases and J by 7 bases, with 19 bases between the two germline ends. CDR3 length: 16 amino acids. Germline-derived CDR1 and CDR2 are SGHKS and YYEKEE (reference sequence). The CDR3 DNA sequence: TGTGCCAGCAGCTTAATAGCAGGGCTGGAGGGAAATGAGCAGTTCTTC. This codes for CASSLIAGLEGNEQFF. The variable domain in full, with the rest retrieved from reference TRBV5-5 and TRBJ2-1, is DAGVTQSPTHLIKTRGQQVTLRCSPISGHKSVSWYQQVLGQGPQFIFQYYEKEERGRGNFPDRFSARQFPNYSSELNVNALLLGDSALYLCASSLIAGLEGNEQFFGPGTRLTVL.

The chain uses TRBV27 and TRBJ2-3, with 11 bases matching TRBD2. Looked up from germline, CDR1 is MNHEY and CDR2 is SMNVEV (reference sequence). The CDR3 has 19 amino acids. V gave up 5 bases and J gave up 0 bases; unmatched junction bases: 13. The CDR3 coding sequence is TGTGCCAGCAGTCAAACGTCCGGGACTAGCGGCCTAAGCACAGATACGCAGTATTTT. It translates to CASSQTSGTSGLSTDTQYF.

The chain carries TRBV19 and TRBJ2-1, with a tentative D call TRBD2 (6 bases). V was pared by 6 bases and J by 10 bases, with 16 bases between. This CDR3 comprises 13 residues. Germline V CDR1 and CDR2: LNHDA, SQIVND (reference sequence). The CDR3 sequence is CASSRLGGDEQFF. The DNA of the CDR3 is TGTGCCAGTAGCCGACTAGGCGGCGACGAGCAGTTCTTC.

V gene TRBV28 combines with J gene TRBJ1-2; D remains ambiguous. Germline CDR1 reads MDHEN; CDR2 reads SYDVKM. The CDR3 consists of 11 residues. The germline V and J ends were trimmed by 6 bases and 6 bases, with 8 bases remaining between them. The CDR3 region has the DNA TGTGCCAGCAGCTTCCCAGATGGCTACACCTTC. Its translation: CASSFPDGYTF.

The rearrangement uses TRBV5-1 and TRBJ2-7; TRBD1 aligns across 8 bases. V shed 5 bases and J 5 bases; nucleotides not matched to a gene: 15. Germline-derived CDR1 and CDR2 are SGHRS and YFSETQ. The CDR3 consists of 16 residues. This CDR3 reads CASRFASGTGGNEQYF. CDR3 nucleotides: TGCGCCAGCAGGTTCGCTTCCGGGACAGGAGGCAACGAGCAGTACTTC.

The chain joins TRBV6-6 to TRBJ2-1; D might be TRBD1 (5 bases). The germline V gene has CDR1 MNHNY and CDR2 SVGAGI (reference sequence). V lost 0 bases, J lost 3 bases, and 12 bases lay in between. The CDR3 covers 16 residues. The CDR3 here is CASSYSGPEGYNEQFF. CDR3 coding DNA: TGTGCCAGCAGTTACTCGGGGCCAGAAGGCTACAATGAGCAGTTCTTC.

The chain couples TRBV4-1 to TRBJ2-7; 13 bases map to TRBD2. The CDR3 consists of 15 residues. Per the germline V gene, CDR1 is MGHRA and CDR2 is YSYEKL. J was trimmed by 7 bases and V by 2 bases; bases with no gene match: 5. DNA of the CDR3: TGCGCCAGCAGCCAAACACCGGGACTAGCGGGAGAGCAGTACTTC. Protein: CASSQTPGLAGEQYF.

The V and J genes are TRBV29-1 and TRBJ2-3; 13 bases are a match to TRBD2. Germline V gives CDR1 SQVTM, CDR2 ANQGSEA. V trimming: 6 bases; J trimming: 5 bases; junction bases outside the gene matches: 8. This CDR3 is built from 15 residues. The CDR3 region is CSVPGTSGTGDTQYF. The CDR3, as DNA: TGCAGCGTACCCGGGACTAGCGGGACCGGAGATACGCAGTATTTT.

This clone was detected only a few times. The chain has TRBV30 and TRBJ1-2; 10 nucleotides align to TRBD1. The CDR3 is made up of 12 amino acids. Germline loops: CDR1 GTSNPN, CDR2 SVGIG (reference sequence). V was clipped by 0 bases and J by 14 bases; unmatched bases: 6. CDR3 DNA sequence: TGTGCCTGGAGTGTAGGCGGGACAGGGGCTACCTTC. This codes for CAWSVGGTGATF.

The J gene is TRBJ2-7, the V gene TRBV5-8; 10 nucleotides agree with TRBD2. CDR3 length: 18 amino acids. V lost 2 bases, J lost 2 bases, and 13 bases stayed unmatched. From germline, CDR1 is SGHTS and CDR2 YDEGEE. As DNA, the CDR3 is TGTGCCAGCAGCTTTGTGGCTAGCGGGGGTCCCTACACCTACGAGCAGTACTTC. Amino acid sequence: CASSFVASGGPYTYEQYF.

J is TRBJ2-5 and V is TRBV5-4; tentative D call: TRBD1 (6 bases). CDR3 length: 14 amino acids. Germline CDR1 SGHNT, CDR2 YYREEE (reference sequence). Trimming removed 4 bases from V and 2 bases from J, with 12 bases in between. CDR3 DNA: TGTGCCAGCAGCCCCGACAGGCCACAAGAGACCCAGTACTTC. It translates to CASSPDRPQETQYF. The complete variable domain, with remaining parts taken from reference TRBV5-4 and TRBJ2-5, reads ETGVTQSPTHLIKTRGQQVTLRCSSQSGHNTVSWYQQALGQGPQFIFQYYREEENGRGNFPPRFSGLQFPNYSSELNVNALELDDSALYLCASSPDRPQETQYFGPGTRLLVL.

CDR3: CASSQVTGSSEAFF. For the CDR3, the DNA is TGCGCCAGCAGCCAGGTCACAGGGAGCTCTGAAGCTTTCTTT. The J gene is TRBJ1-1, the V gene TRBV4-1, with a weak D call TRBD1 (6 bases). Germline V gives CDR1 MGHRA, CDR2 YSYEKL. Trimming stripped 3 bases from V and 6 bases from J, with 14 bases between. This CDR3 region has 14 residues.

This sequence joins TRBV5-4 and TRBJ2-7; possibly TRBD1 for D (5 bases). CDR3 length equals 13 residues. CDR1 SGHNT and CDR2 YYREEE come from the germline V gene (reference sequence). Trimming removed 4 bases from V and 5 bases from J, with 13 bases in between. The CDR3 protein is CASSHQGVDEQYF. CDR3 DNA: TGTGCCAGCAGCCACCAAGGGGTTGACGAGCAGTACTTC.

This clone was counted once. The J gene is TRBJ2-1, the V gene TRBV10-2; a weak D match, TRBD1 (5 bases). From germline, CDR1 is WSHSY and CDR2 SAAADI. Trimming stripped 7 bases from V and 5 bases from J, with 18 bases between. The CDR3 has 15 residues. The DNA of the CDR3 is TGCGCCAGCATTCGAATCCTGACAGAAAACAATGAGCAGTTCTTC. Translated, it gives CASIRILTENNEQFF.

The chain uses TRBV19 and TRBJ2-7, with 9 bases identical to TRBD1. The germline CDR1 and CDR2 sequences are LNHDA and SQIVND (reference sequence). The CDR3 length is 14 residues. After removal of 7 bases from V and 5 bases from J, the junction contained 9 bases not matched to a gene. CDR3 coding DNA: TGTGCCAGTACAACCGGGACAGGGTCTCACGAGCAGTACTTC. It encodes CASTTGTGSHEQYF.

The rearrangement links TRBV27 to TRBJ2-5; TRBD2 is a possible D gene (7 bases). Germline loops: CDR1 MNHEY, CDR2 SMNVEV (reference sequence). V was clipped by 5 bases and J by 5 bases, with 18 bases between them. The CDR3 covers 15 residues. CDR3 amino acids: CASSRIGGRWETQYF. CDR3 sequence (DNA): TGTGCCAGCAGTAGAATCGGGGGGCGGTGGGAGACCCAGTACTTC.

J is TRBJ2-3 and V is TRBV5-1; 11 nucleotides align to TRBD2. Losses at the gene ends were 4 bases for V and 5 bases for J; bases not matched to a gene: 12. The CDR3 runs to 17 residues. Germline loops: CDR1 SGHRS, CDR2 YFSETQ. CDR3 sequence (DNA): TGCGCCAGCAGCCAACGGACTAGCGGGCCAGCGGGAGATACGCAGTATTTT. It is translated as CASSQRTSGPAGDTQYF.